Listed below are T cell receptor beta chains from one sample, sequenced in a study of Graves' ophthalmopathy and Graves' hyperthyroidism. Each CDR3 protein is one row after TCRdb ran MiXCR on the multiplex PCR reads. Altogether hundreds of thousands of distinct CDR3 sequences are present, 40% being singletons, with the ten largest covering about 40%. The sample comprised peripheral blood. These receptors all come from an adult man with Graves' ophthalmopathy. Both conserved end residues are part of each CDR3. D genes are given only for firm matches. Clone size is stated in some rows and not others, as once, few, many or a class when expanded.

few . TRBJ2-5 TRBV12-3/TRBV12-4 CASSFAERGTQYF TGTGCCAGCAGTTTCGCCGAACGGGGGACCCAGTACTTC
many . TRBJ2-2 TRBV29-1 CSGRPPDTGELFF TGCAGCGGGCGCCCTCCGGATACCGGGGAGCTGTTTTTT
. . TRBJ1-6 TRBV6-9 CASTQGSIPYNSPLHF TGTGCCAGCACCCAGGGCAGTATCCCCTATAATTCACCCCTCCACTTT
. TRBD1 TRBJ2-2 TRBV7-9 CASSQQGVSGTGELFF TGTGCCAGCAGTCAACAGGGGGTATCGGGTACCGGGGAGCTGTTTTTT
. . TRBJ1-2 TRBV15 CATSARGSLYGYTF TGTGCCACCAGCGCTCGTGGGAGCTTATATGGCTACACCTTC
many TRBD1 TRBJ2-7 TRBV7-9 CASSTGGNEQYF TGTGCCAGCAGTACAGGGGGCAACGAGCAGTACTTC
. . TRBJ1-4 TRBV20-1 CSVERSGPWEKLFF TGCAGTGTGGAAAGGTCCGGACCCTGGGAAAAACTGTTTTTT
many . TRBJ1-1 TRBV20-1 CSAWRSMNTEAFF TGCAGTGCATGGAGGAGTATGAACACTGAAGCTTTCTTT
many TRBD1 TRBJ2-7 TRBV29-1 CSVTPGQGIYEQYF TGCAGCGTGACACCGGGACAGGGAATCTACGAGCAGTACTTC
few TRBD1 TRBJ1-1 TRBV30 CAWTDRVNTEAFF TGTGCCTGGACCGACAGGGTGAACACTGAAGCTTTCTTT
many . TRBJ1-1 TRBV19 CANSILRNTEAFF TGTGCCAATAGTATCCTCAGGAACACTGAAGCTTTCTTT
. . TRBJ1-4 TRBV29-1 CSVEGGGRKLFF TGCAGCGTTGAAGGGGGGGGGCGAAAACTGTTTTTT
. . TRBJ1-1 TRBV9 CASSVVLGVNTEAFF TGTGCCAGCAGCGTAGTTTTGGGGGTGAACACTGAAGCTTTCTTT
many . TRBJ2-2 TRBV29-1 CSVGLNTGELFF TGCAGCGTGGGATTGAACACCGGGGAGCTGTTTTTT
. . TRBJ2-5 TRBV4-1 CASSQGASGLGETQYF TGCGCCAGCAGCCAAGGCGCCTCCGGTCTCGGGGAGACCCAGTACTTC
few TRBD2 TRBJ2-5 TRBV20-1 CSAEGTSGRQETQYF TGCAGTGCGGAAGGGACTAGCGGGAGACAAGAGACCCAGTACTTC
. . TRBJ1-4 TRBV20-1 CSARFGGGWTTNEKLFF TGCAGTGCTAGATTCGGTGGGGGGTGGACAACTAATGAAAAACTGTTTTTT
many . TRBJ2-5 TRBV24-1 CATSDPGWGETQYF TGTGCCACCAGTGATCCAGGGTGGGGAGAGACCCAGTACTTC
. TRBD1 TRBJ2-5 TRBV25-1 CARDPTGLVETQYF TGTGCTAGAGATCCGACAGGGTTGGTGGAGACCCAGTACTTC
. TRBD1 TRBJ1-4 TRBV28 CASSFYRGGDEKLFF TGTGCCAGCAGTTTTTACAGGGGTGGAGATGAAAAACTGTTTTTT
many . TRBJ1-1 TRBV19 CASRPGHTNTEAFF TGTGCCAGTAGACCGGGACACACGAACACTGAAGCTTTCTTT
. . TRBJ1-2 TRBV7-9 CASSHRAGDGYTF TGTGCCAGCAGCCATAGGGCAGGGGATGGCTACACCTTC
few . TRBJ1-4 TRBV9 CASSETSGQKLFF TGTGCCAGCAGCGAGACATCAGGGCAGAAACTGTTTTTT
many . TRBJ1-1 TRBV29-1 CSVKPDGNTEAFF TGCAGCGTTAAACCGGACGGGAACACTGAAGCTTTCTTT
. . TRBJ1-1 TRBV29-1 CSVDPRRGGGGTEAFF TGCAGCGTTGACCCCCGGCGCGGGGGTGGGGGGACTGAAGCTTTCTTT
. . TRBJ1-2 TRBV11-1 CASRLKTGTGYTF TGTGCCAGCAGGCTTAAGACCGGGACAGGCTACACCTTC
. . TRBJ2-7 TRBV19 CASSIPGRQYF TGTGCCAGTAGTATACCAGGGAGGCAGTACTTC
few . TRBJ2-7 TRBV19 CASRRPGAGAHEQYF TGTGCCAGCAGGAGGCCGGGTGCGGGGGCTCACGAGCAGTACTTC
once . TRBJ1-5 TRBV20-1 CSARFGGRFVGNQPQHF TGCAGTGCTAGATTTGGGGGCAGGTTTGTAGGCAATCAGCCCCAGCATTTT
. . TRBJ1-4 TRBV7-6 CASSRDSREKLLF TGTGCCAGCAGTAGGGACTCGAGGGAAAAACTGCTTTTT
. . TRBJ2-6 TRBV25-1 CASSGARGAHGANVLTF TGTGCCAGCAGTGGGGCCAGGGGAGCGCATGGGGCCAACGTCCTGACTTTC
. . TRBJ2-7 TRBV4-2 CASSQALDYEQYF TGTGCCAGCAGCCAAGCTTTGGACTACGAGCAGTACTTC